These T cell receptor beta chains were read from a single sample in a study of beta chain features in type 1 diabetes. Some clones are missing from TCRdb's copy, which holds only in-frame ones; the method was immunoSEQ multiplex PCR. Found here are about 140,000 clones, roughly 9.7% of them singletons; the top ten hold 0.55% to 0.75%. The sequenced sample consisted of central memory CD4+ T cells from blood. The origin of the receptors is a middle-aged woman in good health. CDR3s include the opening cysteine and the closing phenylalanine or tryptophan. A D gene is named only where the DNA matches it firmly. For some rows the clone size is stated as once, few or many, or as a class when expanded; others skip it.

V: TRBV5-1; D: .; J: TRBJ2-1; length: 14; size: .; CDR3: CASSAGAAFNEQFF; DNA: TGCGCCAGCTCGGCTGGGGCCGCCTTCAATGAGCAGTTCTTC
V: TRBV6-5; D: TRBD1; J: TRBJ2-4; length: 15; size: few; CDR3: CASSQGQGGGGIQYF; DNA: TGTGCCAGCAGCCAGGGACAGGGGGGGGGAGGCATTCAGTACTTC
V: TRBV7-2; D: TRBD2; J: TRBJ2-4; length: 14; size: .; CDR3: CASSYGTSGNIQYF; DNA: TGTGCCAGCAGCTACGGGACTAGCGGAAACATTCAGTACTTC
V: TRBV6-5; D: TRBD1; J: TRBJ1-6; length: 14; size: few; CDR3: CASSYRQGGSPLHF; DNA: TGTGCCAGCAGTTACAGGCAGGGGGGTTCACCCCTCCACTTT
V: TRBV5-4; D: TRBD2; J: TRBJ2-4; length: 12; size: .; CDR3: CASGGSRDYQYF; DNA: TGTGCCAGCGGAGGCTCGAGGGACTACCAGTACTTC
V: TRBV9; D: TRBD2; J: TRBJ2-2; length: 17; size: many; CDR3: CASSLGLAGGGGGELFF; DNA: TGTGCCAGCAGCTTGGGACTAGCGGGGGGTGGTGGCGGGGAGCTGTTTTTT
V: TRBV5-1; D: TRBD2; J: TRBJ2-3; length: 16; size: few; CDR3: CASSLEGGGSTDTQYF; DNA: TGCGCCAGCAGCTTGGAAGGCGGGGGGAGCACAGATACGCAGTATTTT
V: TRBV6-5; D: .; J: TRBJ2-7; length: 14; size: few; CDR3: CASSLDRGTDEQYF; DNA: TGTGCCAGCAGTTTGGATCGGGGGACAGACGAGCAGTACTTC
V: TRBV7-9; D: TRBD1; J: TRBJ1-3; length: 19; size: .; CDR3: CASSQPSAGTAYSGNTIYF; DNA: TGTGCCAGCAGCCAACCCTCCGCCGGGACAGCTTACTCTGGAAACACCATATATTTT
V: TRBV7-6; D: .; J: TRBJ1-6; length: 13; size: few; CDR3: CASSSTSNSPLHF; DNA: TGTGCCAGCAGCTCAACGAGTAATTCACCCCTCCACTTT
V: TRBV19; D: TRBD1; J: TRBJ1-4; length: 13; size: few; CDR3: CATLGQGKEKLFF; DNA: TGTGCCACCTTAGGACAGGGAAAAGAAAAACTGTTTTTT
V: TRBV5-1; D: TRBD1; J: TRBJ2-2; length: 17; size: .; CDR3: CASSLVLGQAMVGELFF; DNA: TGCGCCAGCAGCTTGGTGCTAGGACAGGCGATGGTCGGGGAGCTGTTTTTT
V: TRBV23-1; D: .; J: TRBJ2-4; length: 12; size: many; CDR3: CATGEEKNIQYF; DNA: TGCGCCACGGGGGAGGAAAAAAACATTCAGTACTTC
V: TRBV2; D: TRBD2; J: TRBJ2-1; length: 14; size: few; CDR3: CASSGGGAYNEQFF; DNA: TGTGCCAGCAGTGGCGGGGGGGCCTACAATGAGCAGTTCTTC
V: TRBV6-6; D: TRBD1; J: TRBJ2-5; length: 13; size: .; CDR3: CASGLTGAETQYF; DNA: TGTGCCAGCGGTCTGACAGGGGCGGAGACCCAGTACTTC
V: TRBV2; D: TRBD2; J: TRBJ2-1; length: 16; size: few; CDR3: CASSGGLAGPLGEQFF; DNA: TGTGCCAGCAGTGGCGGGTTAGCGGGGCCACTAGGTGAGCAGTTCTTC
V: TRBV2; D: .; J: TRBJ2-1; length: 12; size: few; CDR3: CASSMGPRGQFF; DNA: TGTGCCAGCAGTATGGGCCCACGGGGGCAGTTCTTC
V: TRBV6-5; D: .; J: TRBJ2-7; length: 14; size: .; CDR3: CASSVDGGPYEQYF; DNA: TGTGCCAGCAGTGTTGACGGGGGACCCTACGAGCAGTACTTC
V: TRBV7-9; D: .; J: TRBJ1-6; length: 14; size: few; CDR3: CASSLSSYNSPLHF; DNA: TGTGCCAGCTCCCTAAGCTCCTATAATTCACCCCTCCACTTT
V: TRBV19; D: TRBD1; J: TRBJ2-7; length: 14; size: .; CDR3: CASSTTGGQYEQYF; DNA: TGTGCCAGTAGTACGACAGGGGGGCAATACGAGCAGTACTTC
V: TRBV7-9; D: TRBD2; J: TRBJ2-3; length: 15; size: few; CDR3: CASSVSGGGTDTQYF; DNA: TGTGCCAGCAGCGTTAGCGGGGGAGGCACAGATACGCAGTATTTT
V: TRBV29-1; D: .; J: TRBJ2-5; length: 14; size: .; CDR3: CSAIGGGQGETQYF; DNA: TGCAGCGCGATAGGGGGGGGTCAGGGGGAGACCCAGTACTTC
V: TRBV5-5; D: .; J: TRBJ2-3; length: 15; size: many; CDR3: CASSPNQGIRDTQYF; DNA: TGTGCCAGCAGCCCGAATCAGGGGATCCGAGATACGCAGTATTTT
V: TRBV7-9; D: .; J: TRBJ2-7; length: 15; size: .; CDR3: CASSPDGGGTYEQYF; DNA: TGTGCCAGCAGCCCCGACGGGGGAGGTACCTACGAGCAGTACTTC
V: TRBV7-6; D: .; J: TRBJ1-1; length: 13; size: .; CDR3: CASSLSSGTEAFF; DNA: TGTGCCAGCAGCTTAAGTTCGGGCACTGAAGCTTTCTTT
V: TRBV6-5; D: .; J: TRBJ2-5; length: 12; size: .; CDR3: CASSFGGETQYF; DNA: TGTGCCAGCAGTTTCGGAGGGGAGACCCAGTACTTC
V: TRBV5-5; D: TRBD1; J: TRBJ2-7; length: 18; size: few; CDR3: CASSLINRDRVIRYEQYF; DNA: TGTGCCAGCAGCTTGATCAACCGGGACAGGGTTATTCGCTACGAGCAGTACTTC
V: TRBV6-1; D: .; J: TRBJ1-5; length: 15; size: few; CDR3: CASSKRTDSNQPQHF; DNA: TGTGCCAGCAGTAAGCGGACTGATAGCAATCAGCCCCAGCATTTT